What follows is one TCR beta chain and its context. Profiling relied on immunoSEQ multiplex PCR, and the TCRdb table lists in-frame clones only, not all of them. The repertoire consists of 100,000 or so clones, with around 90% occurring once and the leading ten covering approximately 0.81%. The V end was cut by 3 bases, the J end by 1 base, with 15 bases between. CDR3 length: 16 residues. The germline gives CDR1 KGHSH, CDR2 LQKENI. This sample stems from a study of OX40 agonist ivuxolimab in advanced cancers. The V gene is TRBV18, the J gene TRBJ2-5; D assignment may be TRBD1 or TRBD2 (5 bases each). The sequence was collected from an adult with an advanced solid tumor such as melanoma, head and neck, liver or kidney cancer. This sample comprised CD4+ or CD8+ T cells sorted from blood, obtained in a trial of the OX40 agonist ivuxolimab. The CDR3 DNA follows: TGTGCCAGCTCACCGCCGGGGACCCCGACCCAAGAGACCCAGTACTTC. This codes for CASSPPGTPTQETQYF.